This T cell receptor (beta chain) was sequenced in a study of human T cells and chemical hapten exposure. TCRdb recomputed calls from the RACE reads with MiXCR, one row per CDR3 protein. The sample records some 110,000 distinct CDR3 sequences, less than 40% being singletons. Time point noted: patch test 3, about 24 weeks after DPC sensitization. Treatment given: therapeutic diphenylcyclopropenone sensitization with weekly scalp DPC. This CDR3 is 14 amino acids long. Deletions cut 1 base from V and 6 bases from J, with 10 bases between. Per the germline V gene, CDR1 is SGHNT and CDR2 is YENEEA. This rearrangement joins TRBV11-3 to TRBJ2-4, with a possible D match to TRBD2 (5 bases). Specimen: whole blood, collected in connection with sensitization to the hapten diphenylcyclopropenone (DPC). This receptor was identified in a man aged 40-49 years with alopecia areata. Some clones in this sample may be carry-over from other donors' samples. Written as DNA, the CDR3 is TGTGCCAGCAGCTTAGCTGGGGAGCGAAACATTCAGTACTTC. Protein product: CASSLAGERNIQYF.